This TCR beta chain is drawn from a study of molecular identifiers for immune sequencing clone quantification. Study-wide findings and caveats: Spiked Jurkat TCR RNA equal to one cell could reportedly be picked out among 800,000 to 1,000,000 naive cells. Whereas naive cells kept under 1% of molecules in clones above 20 RNA copies, such clones held over 97% in effectors.

Germline lookup yields CDR1 SGHRS and CDR2 YFSETQ. The CDR3 length is 15 residues. Trimming removed 0 bases at V and 3 bases at J, with 10 bases between. Listed TCR primers and previously described methods were used for bulk TCR libraries. TCRdb re-called the PCR reads through MiXCR, storing one row per CDR3 protein. This sample has some 93,000 distinct CDR3 sequences; 21% occur once, and the top ten carry approximately 1%. Preparation of naive CD8 libraries involved roughly 18,000 to 1,100,000 sorted cells and 10%, 30% or 50% RNA. This clonotype has at least ten counts. Its antigen is unknown. This clonotype was obtained from a human donor in good health. Some libraries in this study had Jurkat cell RNA spiked in. Source material: naive CD8+ T cells from blood, with Jurkat cell RNA spiked in. Subset specified: FACS-sorted CD8+CD4-CCR7+CD45RA+ naive T cells. The chain carries TRBV5-1 and TRBJ2-1; a possible D gene is TRBD2 (5 bases). CDR3 protein: CASSLEEALYNEQFF. CDR3 sequence (DNA): TGCGCCAGCAGCTTGGAGGAGGCCCTCTACAATGAGCAGTTCTTC.